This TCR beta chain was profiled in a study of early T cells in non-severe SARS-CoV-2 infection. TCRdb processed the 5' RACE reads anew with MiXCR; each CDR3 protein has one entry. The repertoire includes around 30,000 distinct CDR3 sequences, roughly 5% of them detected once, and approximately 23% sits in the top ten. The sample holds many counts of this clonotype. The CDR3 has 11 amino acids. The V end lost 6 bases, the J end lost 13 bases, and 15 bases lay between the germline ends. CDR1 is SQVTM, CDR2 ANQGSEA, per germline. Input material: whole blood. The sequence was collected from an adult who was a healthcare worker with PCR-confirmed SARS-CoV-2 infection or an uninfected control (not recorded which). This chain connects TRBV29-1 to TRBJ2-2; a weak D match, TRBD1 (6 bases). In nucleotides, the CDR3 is TGCAGCGTCCCTGAACAGGGTGGGCTGTTTTTT. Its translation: CSVPEQGGLFF.